Listed below are T cell receptor beta chains from one sample, sequenced in a study of control samples from healthy donors and cancer patients. TCRdb's copy holds only in-frame clones and misses some; the assay was immunoSEQ multiplex PCR. The repertoire holds 29,000 or so clones, with around 90% as singletons. Source material: formalin-fixed, paraffin-embedded tissue. The receptors were sampled from a female donor with melanoma. The CDR3 runs from the conserved cysteine through the conserved F or W. Fields, in order: V gene, CDR3 protein.

TRBV6-5	CASSGTLYGYTF
TRBV5-5	CASSLAAGVENEQFF
TRBV27	CASSPGTSGYYEQYF
TRBV5-1	CASSLGQHSGNTIYF
TRBV10-3	CATSQGATGELFF
TRBV19	CASSSPGLVTDTQYF
TRBV19	CASSIHYTRGGRYTGELFF
TRBV7-9	CASSVGDTQYF
TRBV4-3	CASSQDSPSSGRRGELFF
TRBV24-1	CATSDSNREHEQFF
TRBV5-4	CASSSGTFGGHGYTF
TRBV7-2	CASSSDPGWLGYTF
TRBV7-7	CASSPGHGQGAQYF
TRBV5-1	CASSWGPGGLTDTQYF
TRBV3-1/TRBV3-2	CASSPSGGGYEQYF
TRBV5-6	CASSFRGPETEAFF